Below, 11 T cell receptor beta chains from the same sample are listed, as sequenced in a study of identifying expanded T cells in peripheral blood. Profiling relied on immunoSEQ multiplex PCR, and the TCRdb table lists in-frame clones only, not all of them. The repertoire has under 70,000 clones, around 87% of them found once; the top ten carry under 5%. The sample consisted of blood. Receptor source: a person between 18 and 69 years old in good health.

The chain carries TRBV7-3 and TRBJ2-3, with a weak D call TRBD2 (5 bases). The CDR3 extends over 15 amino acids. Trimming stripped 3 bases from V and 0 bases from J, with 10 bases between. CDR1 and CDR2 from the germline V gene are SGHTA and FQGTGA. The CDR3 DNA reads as TGTGCCAGCAGCTTGCAGCCGGGAAGCACAGATACGCAGTATTTT. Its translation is CASSLQPGSTDTQYF.

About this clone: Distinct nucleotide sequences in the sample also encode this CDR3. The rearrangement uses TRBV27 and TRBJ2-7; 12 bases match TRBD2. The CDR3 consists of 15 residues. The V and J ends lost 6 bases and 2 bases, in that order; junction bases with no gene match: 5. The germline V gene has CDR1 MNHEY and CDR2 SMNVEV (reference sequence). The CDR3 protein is CASSSTSGGTYEQYF. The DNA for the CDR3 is TGTGCCAGCAGCTCCACTAGCGGGGGGACCTACGAGCAGTACTTC.

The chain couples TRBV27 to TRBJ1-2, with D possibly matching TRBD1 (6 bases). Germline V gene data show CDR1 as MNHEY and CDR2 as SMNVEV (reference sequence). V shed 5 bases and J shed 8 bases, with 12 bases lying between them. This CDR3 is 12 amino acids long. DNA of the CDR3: TGTGCCAGCAGTCAAGGGGGGCAAGGCTACACCTTC. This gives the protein CASSQGGQGYTF.

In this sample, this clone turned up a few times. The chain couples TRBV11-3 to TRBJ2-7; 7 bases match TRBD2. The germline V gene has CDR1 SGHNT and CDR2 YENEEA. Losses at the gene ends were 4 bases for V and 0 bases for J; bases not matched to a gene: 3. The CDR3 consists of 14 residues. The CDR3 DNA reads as TGTGCCAGCAGCTGGTCTAGCGGCTCCTACGAGCAGTACTTC. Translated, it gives CASSWSSGSYEQYF.

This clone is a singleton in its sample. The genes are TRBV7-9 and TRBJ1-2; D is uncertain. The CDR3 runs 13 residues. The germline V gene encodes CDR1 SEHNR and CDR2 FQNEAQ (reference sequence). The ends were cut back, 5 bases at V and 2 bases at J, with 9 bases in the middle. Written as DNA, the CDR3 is TGTGCCAGCAGCCCGGACGTAAACTATGGCTACACCTTC. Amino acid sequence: CASSPDVNYGYTF.

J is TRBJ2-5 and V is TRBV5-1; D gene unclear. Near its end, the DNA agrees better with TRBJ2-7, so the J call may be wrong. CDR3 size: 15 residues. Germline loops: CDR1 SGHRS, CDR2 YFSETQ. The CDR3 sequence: CASSEGTANYYEQYF. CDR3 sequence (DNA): TGCGCCAGCAGCGAAGGAACAGCGAATTACTACGAGCAGTACTTC.

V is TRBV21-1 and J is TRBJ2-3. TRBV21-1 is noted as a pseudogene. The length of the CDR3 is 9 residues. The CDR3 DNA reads TGTGCCAGCAGCGATACGCAGTATTTT. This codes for CASSDTQYF.

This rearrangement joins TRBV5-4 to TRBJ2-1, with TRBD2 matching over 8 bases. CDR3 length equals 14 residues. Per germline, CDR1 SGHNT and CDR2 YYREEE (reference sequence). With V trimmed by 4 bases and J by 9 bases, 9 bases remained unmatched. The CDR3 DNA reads TGTGCCAGCAGCACACAAGCGGGAGCTGGTGAGCAGTTCTTC. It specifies CASSTQAGAGEQFF.

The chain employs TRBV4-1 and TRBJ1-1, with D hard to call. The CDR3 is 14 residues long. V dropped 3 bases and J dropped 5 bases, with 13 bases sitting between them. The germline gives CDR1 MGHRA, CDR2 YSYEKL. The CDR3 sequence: CASSQGRVRTEAFF. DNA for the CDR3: TGCGCCAGCAGCCAGGGAAGGGTAAGAACTGAAGCTTTCTTT.

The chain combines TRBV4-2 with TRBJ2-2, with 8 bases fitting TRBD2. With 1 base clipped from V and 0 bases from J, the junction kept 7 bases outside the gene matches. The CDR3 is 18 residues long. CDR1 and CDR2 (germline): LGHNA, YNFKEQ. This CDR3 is CASSQVNSGGPNTGELFF. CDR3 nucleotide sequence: TGTGCCAGCAGCCAAGTAAACAGCGGGGGCCCGAACACCGGGGAGCTGTTTTTT.

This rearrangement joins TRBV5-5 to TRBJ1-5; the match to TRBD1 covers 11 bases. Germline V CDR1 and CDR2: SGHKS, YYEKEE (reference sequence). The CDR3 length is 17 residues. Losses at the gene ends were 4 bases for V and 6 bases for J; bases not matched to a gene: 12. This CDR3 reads CASSETDRGREGQPQHF. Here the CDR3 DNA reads TGTGCCAGCAGCGAGACGGACAGGGGGCGAGAGGGTCAGCCCCAGCATTTT.